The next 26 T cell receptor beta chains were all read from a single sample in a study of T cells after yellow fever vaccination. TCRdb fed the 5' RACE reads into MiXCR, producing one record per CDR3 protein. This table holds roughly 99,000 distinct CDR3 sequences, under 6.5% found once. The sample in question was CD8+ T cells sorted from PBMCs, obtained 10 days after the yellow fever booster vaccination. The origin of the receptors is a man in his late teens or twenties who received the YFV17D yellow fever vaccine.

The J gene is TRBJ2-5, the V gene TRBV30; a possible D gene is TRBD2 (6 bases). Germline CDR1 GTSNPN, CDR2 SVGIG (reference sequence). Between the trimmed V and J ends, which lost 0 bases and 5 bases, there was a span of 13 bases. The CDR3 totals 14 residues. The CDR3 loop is CAWSVRRVWETQYF. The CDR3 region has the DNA TGTGCCTGGAGTGTAAGGAGGGTGTGGGAGACCCAGTACTTC.

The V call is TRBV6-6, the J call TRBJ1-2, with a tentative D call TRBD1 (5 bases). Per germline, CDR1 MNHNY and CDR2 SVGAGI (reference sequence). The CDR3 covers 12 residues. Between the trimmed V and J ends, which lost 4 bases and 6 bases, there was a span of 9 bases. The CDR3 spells CASSSGGNGYTF. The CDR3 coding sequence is TGTGCCAGCAGTTCGGGGGGGAATGGCTACACCTTC.

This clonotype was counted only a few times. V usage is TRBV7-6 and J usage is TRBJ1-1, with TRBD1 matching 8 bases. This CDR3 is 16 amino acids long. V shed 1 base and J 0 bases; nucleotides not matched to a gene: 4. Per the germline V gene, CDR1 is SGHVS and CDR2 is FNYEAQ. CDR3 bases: TGTGCCAGCAGCTTAGAGGAGACAGGGGTGAACACTGAAGCTTTCTTT. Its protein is CASSLEETGVNTEAFF.

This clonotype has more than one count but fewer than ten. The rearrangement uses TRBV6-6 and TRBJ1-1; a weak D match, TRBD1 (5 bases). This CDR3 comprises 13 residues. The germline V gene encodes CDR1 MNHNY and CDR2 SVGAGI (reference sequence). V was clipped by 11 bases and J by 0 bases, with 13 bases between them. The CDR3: CAWSRGLNTEAFF. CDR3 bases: TGTGCCTGGTCCCGGGGCCTGAACACTGAAGCTTTCTTT.

The CDR3 spells CASSFARGQPQHF. Written as DNA, the CDR3 is TGTGCCAGCAGCTTTGCGCGTGGGCAGCCCCAGCATTTT. The genes are TRBV12-1 and TRBJ1-5. TRBV12-1 is termed a pseudogene. There are 13 residues in the CDR3.

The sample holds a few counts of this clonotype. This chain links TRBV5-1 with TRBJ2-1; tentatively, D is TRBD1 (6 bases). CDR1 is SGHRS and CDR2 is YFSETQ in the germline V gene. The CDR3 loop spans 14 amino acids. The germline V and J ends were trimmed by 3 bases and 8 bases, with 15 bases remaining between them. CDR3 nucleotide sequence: TGCGCCAGCAGCTACGGCAGGGGATGGGATGAGCAGTTCTTC. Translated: CASSYGRGWDEQFF.

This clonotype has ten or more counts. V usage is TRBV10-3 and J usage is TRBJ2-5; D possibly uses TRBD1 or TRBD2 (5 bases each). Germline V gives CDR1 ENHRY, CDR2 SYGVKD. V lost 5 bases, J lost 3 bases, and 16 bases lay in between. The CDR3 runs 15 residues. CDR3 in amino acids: CAISSTGTEKETQYF. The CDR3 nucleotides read TGTGCCATCAGTTCAACCGGGACGGAGAAAGAGACCCAGTACTTC.

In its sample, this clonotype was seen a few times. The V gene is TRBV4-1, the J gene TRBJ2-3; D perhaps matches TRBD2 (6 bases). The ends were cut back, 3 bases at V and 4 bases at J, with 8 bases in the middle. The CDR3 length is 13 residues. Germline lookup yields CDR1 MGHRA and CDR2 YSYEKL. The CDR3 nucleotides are TGCGCCAGCAGCCAGGGGGAGGCAGATACGCAGTATTTT. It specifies CASSQGEADTQYF.

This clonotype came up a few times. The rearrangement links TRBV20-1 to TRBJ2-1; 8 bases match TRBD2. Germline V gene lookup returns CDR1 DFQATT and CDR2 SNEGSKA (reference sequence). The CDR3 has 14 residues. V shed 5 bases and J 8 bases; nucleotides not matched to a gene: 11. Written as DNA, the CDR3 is TGCAGTGCTGAGGGGACTAGTAGTTCCGATGAGCAGTTCTTC. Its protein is CSAEGTSSSDEQFF.

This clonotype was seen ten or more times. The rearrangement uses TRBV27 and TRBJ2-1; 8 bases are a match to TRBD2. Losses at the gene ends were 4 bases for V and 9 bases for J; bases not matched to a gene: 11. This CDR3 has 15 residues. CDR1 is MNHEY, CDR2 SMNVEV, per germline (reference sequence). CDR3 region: CASSSYGTRGSEQFF. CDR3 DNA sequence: TGTGCCAGCAGTTCTTACGGGACTAGAGGTAGTGAGCAGTTCTTC.

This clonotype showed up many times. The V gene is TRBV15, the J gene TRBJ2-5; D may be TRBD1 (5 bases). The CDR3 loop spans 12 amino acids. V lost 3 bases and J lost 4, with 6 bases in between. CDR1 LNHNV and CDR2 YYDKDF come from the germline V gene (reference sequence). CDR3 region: CATSRDIETQYF. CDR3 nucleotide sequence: TGTGCCACCAGCAGGGACATAGAGACCCAGTACTTC.

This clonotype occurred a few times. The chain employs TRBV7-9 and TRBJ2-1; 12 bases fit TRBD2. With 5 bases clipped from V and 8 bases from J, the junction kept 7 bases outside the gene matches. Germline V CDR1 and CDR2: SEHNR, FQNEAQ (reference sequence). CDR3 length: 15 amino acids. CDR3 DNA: TGTGCCAGCAGCCCCTCTAGCGGGGGGGCGGATGAGCAGTTCTTC. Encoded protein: CASSPSSGGADEQFF. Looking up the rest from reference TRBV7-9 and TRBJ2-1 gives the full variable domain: DTGVSQNPRHKITKRGQNVTFRCDPISEHNRLYWYRQTLGQGPEFLTYFQNEAQLEKSRLLSDRFSAERPKGSFSTLEIQRTEQGDSAMYLCASSPSSGGADEQFFGPGTRLTVL.

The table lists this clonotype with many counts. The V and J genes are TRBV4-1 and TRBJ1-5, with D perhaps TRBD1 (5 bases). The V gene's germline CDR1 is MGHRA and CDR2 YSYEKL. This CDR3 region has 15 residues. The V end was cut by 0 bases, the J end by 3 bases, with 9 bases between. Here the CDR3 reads CASSQDGGDNQPQHF. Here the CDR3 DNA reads TGCGCCAGCAGCCAAGACGGGGGGGACAATCAGCCCCAGCATTTT.

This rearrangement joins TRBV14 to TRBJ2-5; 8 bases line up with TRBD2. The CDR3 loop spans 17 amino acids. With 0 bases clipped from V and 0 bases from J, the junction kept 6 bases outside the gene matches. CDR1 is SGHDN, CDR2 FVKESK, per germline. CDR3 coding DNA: TGTGCCAGCAGCCAAGATTGGAGTAGCGGGGACCAAGAGACCCAGTACTTC. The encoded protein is CASSQDWSSGDQETQYF.

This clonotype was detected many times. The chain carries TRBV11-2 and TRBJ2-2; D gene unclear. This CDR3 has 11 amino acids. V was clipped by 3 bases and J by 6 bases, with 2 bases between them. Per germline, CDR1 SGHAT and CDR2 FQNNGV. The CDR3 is CASSLSGELFF. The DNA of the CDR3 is TGTGCCAGCAGCTTGTCCGGGGAGCTGTTTTTT.

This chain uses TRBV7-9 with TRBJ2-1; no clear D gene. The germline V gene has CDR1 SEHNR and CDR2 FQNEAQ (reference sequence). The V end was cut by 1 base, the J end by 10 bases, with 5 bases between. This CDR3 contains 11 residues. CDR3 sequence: CASSLEWEQFF. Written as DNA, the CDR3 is TGTGCCAGCAGCTTAGAGTGGGAGCAGTTCTTC.

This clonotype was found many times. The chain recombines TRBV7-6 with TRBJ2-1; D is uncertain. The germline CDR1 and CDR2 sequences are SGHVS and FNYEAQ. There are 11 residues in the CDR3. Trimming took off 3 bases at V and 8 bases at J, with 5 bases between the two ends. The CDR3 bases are TGTGCCAGCAGCTTTGGCTATGAGCAGTTCTTC. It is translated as CASSFGYEQFF.

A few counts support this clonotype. The CDR3 loop is CAISESTTDTQYF. In nucleotides, the CDR3 is TGTGCCATCAGTGAGTCGACCACAGATACGCAGTATTTT. This chain links TRBV10-3 with TRBJ2-3; D gene uncertain. The V gene lost 0 bases and the J gene lost 2 bases, with 3 bases spanning the gap. This CDR3 contains 13 residues. Germline CDR1 and CDR2: ENHRY and SYGVKD.

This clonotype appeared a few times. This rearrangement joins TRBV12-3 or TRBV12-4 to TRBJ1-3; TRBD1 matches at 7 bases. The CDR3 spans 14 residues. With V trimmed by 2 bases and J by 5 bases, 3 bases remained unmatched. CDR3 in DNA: TGTGCCAGCAGTTTAAGGGGACAGAGAAACACCATATATTTT. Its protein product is CASSLRGQRNTIYF.

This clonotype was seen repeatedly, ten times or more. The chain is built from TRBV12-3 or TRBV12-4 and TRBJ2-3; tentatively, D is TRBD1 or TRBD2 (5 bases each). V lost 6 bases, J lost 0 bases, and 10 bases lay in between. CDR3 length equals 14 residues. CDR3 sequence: CASRGDGSTDTQYF. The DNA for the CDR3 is TGTGCCAGCAGGGGGGACGGAAGCACAGATACGCAGTATTTT.

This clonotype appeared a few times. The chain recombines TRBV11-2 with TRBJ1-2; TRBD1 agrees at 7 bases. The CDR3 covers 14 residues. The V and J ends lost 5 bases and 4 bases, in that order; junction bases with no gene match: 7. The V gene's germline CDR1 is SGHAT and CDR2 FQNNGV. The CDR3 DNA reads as TGTGCCAGCAGCACAACGGGACAGCCCTATGGCTACACCTTC. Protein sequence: CASSTTGQPYGYTF.

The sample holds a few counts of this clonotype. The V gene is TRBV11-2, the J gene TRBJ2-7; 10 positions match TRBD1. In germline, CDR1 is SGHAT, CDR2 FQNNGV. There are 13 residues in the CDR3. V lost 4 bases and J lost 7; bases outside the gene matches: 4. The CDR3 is CASSSTGGNEQYV. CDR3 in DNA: TGTGCCAGCAGCTCGACAGGGGGCAATGAGCAGTACGTC.

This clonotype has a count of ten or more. The CDR3 DNA sequence: TGCGCCAGCAGCCAAGACGCACCCGTATTCGCAGATACGCAGTATTTT. Translation gives CASSQDAPVFADTQYF. The chain couples TRBV4-3 to TRBJ2-3; D remains unclear. Germline CDR1 is LGHNA and CDR2 is YSLEER. The ends were cut back, 0 bases at V and 4 bases at J, with 14 bases in the middle. There are 16 residues in the CDR3.

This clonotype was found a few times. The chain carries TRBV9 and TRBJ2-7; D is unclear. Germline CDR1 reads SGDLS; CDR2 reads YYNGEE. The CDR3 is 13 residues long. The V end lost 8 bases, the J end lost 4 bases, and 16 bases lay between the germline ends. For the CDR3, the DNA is TGTGCCAGACACTACGGCTCGGAGTACGAGCAGTACGTC. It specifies CARHYGSEYEQYV.

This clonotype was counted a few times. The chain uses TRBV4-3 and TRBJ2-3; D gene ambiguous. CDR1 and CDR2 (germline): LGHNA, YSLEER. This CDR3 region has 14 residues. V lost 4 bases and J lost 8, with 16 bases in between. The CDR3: CASSPTVAEVTQYF. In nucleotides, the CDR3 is TGCGCCAGCAGCCCAACAGTCGCTGAGGTTACGCAGTATTTT.

This CDR3 is CASSTRTGIHNEQFF. CDR3 coding DNA: TGTGCCAGTAGTACACGGACAGGGATCCACAATGAGCAGTTCTTC. The chain combines TRBV19 with TRBJ2-1; 8 nucleotides match TRBD1. The CDR3 loop spans 15 amino acids. CDR1 LNHDA and CDR2 SQIVND come from the germline V gene (reference sequence). After removal of 4 bases from V and 5 bases from J, the junction contained 7 bases not matched to a gene.